A single sample is the source of the 3 T cell receptor beta chains below, sequenced in a study of cytomegalovirus exposure and HLA in healthy donors. The PCR was carried out with 60 Vbeta primers and 13 Jbeta primers. Clones were sequenced by immunoSEQ multiplex PCR, and TCRdb holds only the in-frame ones, with some missing. The sample has about 130,000 clones, 60% to 80% seen once. The sequenced sample was PBMCs. Every receptor here comes from a man aged 45-65 years in good health and CMV-seronegative.

The rearrangement links TRBV10-2 to TRBJ2-1; TRBD2 matches 8 bases. V gave up 6 bases and J gave up 2 bases; unmatched junction bases: 9. The CDR3 length is 16 residues. The germline gives CDR1 WSHSY, CDR2 SAAADI. CDR3 loop: CASSKPAGDPYNEQFF. CDR3 DNA sequence: TGCGCCAGCAGCAAACCAGCGGGAGACCCCTACAATGAGCAGTTCTTC.

The genes are TRBV27 and TRBJ2-1; TRBD1 aligns across 10 bases. The J segment lost 0 bases and the V segment lost 2 bases, leaving 1 base of the junction unmatched. This CDR3 comprises 16 residues. The germline gives CDR1 MNHEY, CDR2 SMNVEV (reference sequence). The CDR3: CASSLRTGGSYNEQFF. The DNA for the CDR3 is TGTGCCAGCAGTTTACGGACAGGGGGCTCCTACAATGAGCAGTTCTTC.

There are a few counts of this clone. The V call is TRBV5-8, the J call TRBJ2-3; TRBD1 aligns across 9 bases. J was trimmed by 6 bases and V by 4 bases; bases with no gene match: 12. This CDR3 spans 16 amino acids. The germline V gene has CDR1 SGHTS and CDR2 YDEGEE. Written as DNA, the CDR3 is TGTGCCAGCAGCCCAGGGACAGGGAAGTTGGTGGATACGCAGTATTTT. Protein: CASSPGTGKLVDTQYF.